The rows below give T cell receptor beta chains drawn from one sample of a study of blood T cells in healthy people across ages. TCRdb used MiXCR to reprocess the 5' RACE reads, holding one entry per CDR3 protein. The data show some 640,000 distinct CDR3 sequences, about 52% seen once. The specimen sequenced was blood. The receptors shown here come from a woman aged 60 to 75 in good health. CDR3s leave out the opening cysteine and the closing phenylalanine or tryptophan. Clone size appears in some rows only: once, few, many, or a class for an expanded clone.

CDR3 protein: AVRQGYNEQF
V gene: TRBV15
clone size: few
J gene: TRBJ2-1

CDR3 protein: ASSQGPGGGVQETQY
V gene: TRBV4-2
clone size: .
J gene: TRBJ2-5

CDR3 protein: SVGRDSEGWAYEQF
V gene: TRBV29-1
clone size: .
J gene: .

CDR3 protein: ASSYRSQETQY
V gene: TRBV6-6
clone size: .
J gene: TRBJ2-5

CDR3 protein: ASSLVGQGWDGYT
V gene: TRBV7-2
clone size: few
J gene: TRBJ1-2

CDR3 protein: ASSPPGTGGNYGYT
V gene: TRBV6-2/TRBV6-3
clone size: few
J gene: TRBJ1-2

CDR3 protein: AISESGQGGEQF
V gene: TRBV10-3
clone size: few
J gene: TRBJ2-1

CDR3 protein: ASRPDRLNTYEQY
V gene: TRBV27
clone size: .
J gene: TRBJ2-7

CDR3 protein: ASSKVDRVPGGAF
V gene: TRBV21-1
clone size: .
J gene: TRBJ1-1

CDR3 protein: ASSLAGPPLH
V gene: TRBV5-1
clone size: few
J gene: TRBJ1-6

CDR3 protein: ASSRTGNGNQPQH
V gene: TRBV27
clone size: .
J gene: TRBJ1-5

CDR3 protein: ASSQAGQDQPQH
V gene: TRBV4-2
clone size: many
J gene: TRBJ1-5

CDR3 protein: ASSLSSGSPYNEQF
V gene: TRBV7-3
clone size: few
J gene: TRBJ2-1

CDR3 protein: ASSPHGTGRTSSDGYT
V gene: TRBV7-2
clone size: .
J gene: TRBJ1-2

CDR3 protein: ASSDPNPSNEQF
V gene: TRBV2
clone size: .
J gene: TRBJ2-1

CDR3 protein: SAVDRAKNTEAF
V gene: TRBV20-1
clone size: many
J gene: TRBJ1-1

CDR3 protein: ASSPRGTGGTDTQY
V gene: TRBV18
clone size: .
J gene: TRBJ2-3

CDR3 protein: ASSVTGNSYEQY
V gene: TRBV9
clone size: many
J gene: TRBJ2-7

CDR3 protein: ASSQGPTSGKTNEQF
V gene: TRBV3-1
clone size: .
J gene: TRBJ2-1

CDR3 protein: ASSLSGGIPTGELF
V gene: TRBV27
clone size: .
J gene: TRBJ2-2

CDR3 protein: ASSWEGVDEQY
V gene: TRBV28
clone size: .
J gene: TRBJ2-7